The present T cell receptor (beta chain) was sequenced within a study of T cells in Graves' hyperthyroidism and ophthalmopathy. For the study at large: Peripheral blood sampling occurred at initial diagnosis, before any treatment.

Study-level points and caveats: Blood also carried most thyroid clonotypes expanded above 0.001. Researchers report that a 13 V-J model separated ophthalmopathy from stable hyperthyroidism.

Those with hyperthyroidism were 18 to 65 years old, newly diagnosed, and ill for under 2 months. TCR beta CDR3 regions were amplified from RNA. The HTBI set primed first-round TCR CDR3 RT-PCR. TCRdb reanalysed the multiplex PCR reads using MiXCR and keeps one entry per CDR3 protein. The sample yields 460,000 or so distinct CDR3 sequences, 14% seen once. This clonotype turned up a few times. Its antigen is unidentified. With 2 bases removed from V and 2 bases from J, the gap between germline ends came to 14 bases. The CDR3 is 16 amino acids. The germline CDR1 and CDR2 sequences are SGDLS and YYNGEE. This rearrangement joins TRBV9 to TRBJ2-1; D possibly corresponds to TRBD2 (5 bases). Sequencing input: blood. The origin of this receptor is a woman younger than 35 with Graves' hyperthyroidism. The CDR3 DNA is TGTGCCAGCAGCGTGTGGGTCCAGCGGCCCTACAATGAGCAGTTCTTC. It specifies CASSVWVQRPYNEQFF.